A single T cell receptor beta chain is shown here with its context. Per the study methods: Counts of nucleated cells, estimated from reference gene primer amplification, were obtained. Data came from immunoSEQ multiplex PCR; TCRdb stores just in-frame clones and leaves some out. V, J and clone size are taken as reported in that table, and D and trimming were inferred from the DNA itself. The table lists 300,000 to 400,000 clones, approximately 83% of them singletons. This entry comes from a study of blood T cell repertoires in COVID-19. About the study: PBMCs, B-cell-depleted T cells, or T cells were the source of the cDNA or gDNA that made up the material.

Across 24 US areas, participants ranged in age from 18 to 89 years. CDR3 length: 15 residues. V lost 2 bases to trimming and J lost 9 bases; unmatched junction nucleotides: 3. Germline CDR1 is SGHTA and CDR2 is FQGNSA. The chain is built from TRBV7-2 and TRBJ1-6; 11 positions match TRBD1. This receptor was identified in a woman aged 40 to 50 with acute COVID-19. Specimen: PBMCs or T cells enriched from blood (not recorded which). The CDR3 spells CASSLPGTGGSPLHF. CDR3 sequence (DNA): TGTGCCAGCAGCTTACCTGGGACAGGGGGTTCACCCCTCCACTTT.